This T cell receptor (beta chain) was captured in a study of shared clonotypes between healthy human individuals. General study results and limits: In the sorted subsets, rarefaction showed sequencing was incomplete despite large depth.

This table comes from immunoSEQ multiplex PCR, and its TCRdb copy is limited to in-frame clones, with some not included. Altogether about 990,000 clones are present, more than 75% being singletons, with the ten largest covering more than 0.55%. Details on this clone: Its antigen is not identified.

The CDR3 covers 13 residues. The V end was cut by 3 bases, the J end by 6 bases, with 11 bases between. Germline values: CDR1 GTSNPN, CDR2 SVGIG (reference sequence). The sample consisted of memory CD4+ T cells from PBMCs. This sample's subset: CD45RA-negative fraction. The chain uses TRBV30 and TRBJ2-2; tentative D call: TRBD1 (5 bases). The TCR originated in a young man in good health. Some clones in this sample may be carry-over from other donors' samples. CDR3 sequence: CAWSGQSPGELFF. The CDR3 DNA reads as TGTGCCTGGAGCGGACAATCCCCCGGGGAGCTGTTTTTT.